The 25 T cell receptor beta chains below all came from one sample that was sequenced in a study of human T cells and chemical hapten exposure. This sample's time point: pre-sensitization, week 0. The treatment: therapeutic diphenylcyclopropenone sensitization with weekly scalp DPC. TCRdb ran MiXCR on the RACE reads and lists one entry per CDR3 protein. Of fewer than 300,000 distinct CDR3 sequences in the sample, approximately 8.6% are singletons; the top ten hold under 2.5%. Source: whole blood, taken in connection with sensitization to the hapten diphenylcyclopropenone (DPC). The receptors stem from a woman in her thirties or forties with alopecia areata. Some clones in this sample may be carry-over from other donors' samples.

This clonotype was recorded a few times. This sequence joins TRBV6-5 and TRBJ2-1; 13 bases match TRBD2. The V gene end was trimmed by 1 base and the J gene end by 9 bases; junction bases not matched to a gene: 3. Germline V gives CDR1 MNHEY, CDR2 SVGAGI. The CDR3 is 15 residues long. This chain's CDR3 is CASSYWTSGSSEQFF. The CDR3 DNA reads as TGTGCCAGCAGTTACTGGACTAGCGGGAGCAGTGAGCAGTTCTTC.

The sample holds a few counts of this clonotype. The chain has TRBV3-1 and TRBJ2-3; D gene ambiguous. This CDR3 is 12 amino acids long. V was clipped by 2 bases and J by 6 bases, with 6 bases between them. The germline CDR1 and CDR2 sequences are LGHDT and YNNKEL (reference sequence). CDR3 loop: CASSQREDTQYF. CDR3 DNA sequence: TGTGCCAGCAGCCAACGCGAGGATACGCAGTATTTT.

The CDR3 DNA reads TGCAGTGCTACATGGACTAGCGGGGGGAACACCGGGGAGCTGTTTTTT. Translated: CSATWTSGGNTGELFF. The chain has TRBV20-1 and TRBJ2-2; TRBD2 agrees at 13 bases. Per the germline V gene, CDR1 is DFQATT and CDR2 is SNEGSKA (reference sequence). Trimming at V came to 4 bases and at J to 1 base, leaving 3 bases not matched to a gene. This CDR3 has 16 residues.

This clonotype showed up just a few times. The chain has TRBV4-3 and TRBJ2-7; no clear D gene. CDR3 length: 15 residues. CDR1 is LGHNA and CDR2 is YSLEER in the germline V gene. V gave up 0 bases and J gave up 3 bases, with 12 bases separating them. CDR3 sequence reads: CASSQEVFGGYEQYF. In nucleotides, the CDR3 is TGCGCCAGCAGCCAAGAGGTTTTCGGCGGCTACGAGCAGTACTTC.

The V call is TRBV7-6, the J call TRBJ1-6; D gene ambiguous. The V gene lost 5 bases and the J gene lost 5 bases, with 4 bases spanning the gap. The CDR3 is 12 amino acids. Germline CDR1 SGHVS, CDR2 FNYEAQ. The CDR3 protein is CASSRDNSPLHF. For the CDR3, the DNA is TGTGCCAGCAGCCGCGATAATTCACCCCTCCACTTT.

This clonotype was counted between two and nine times. This chain joins TRBV5-1 and TRBJ2-2; 10 bases line up with TRBD1. CDR3 length: 14 residues. After removal of 6 bases from V and 7 bases from J, the junction contained 6 bases not matched to a gene. Germline CDR1 is SGHRS and CDR2 is YFSETQ. This chain's CDR3 is CASNRQGARGELFF. The CDR3 region has the DNA TGCGCCAGCAACCGACAGGGGGCCCGCGGGGAGCTGTTTTTT.

At least ten counts were recorded for this clonotype. The rearrangement links TRBV28 to TRBJ1-5; the D is unclear. Trimming took off 8 bases at V and 3 bases at J, with 11 bases between the two ends. CDR1 and CDR2 (germline): MDHEN, SYDVKM. The CDR3 has 13 residues. CDR3: CASGWAVNQPQHF. CDR3 DNA sequence: TGTGCCAGCGGGTGGGCTGTCAATCAGCCCCAGCATTTT.

The J gene is TRBJ1-5, the V gene TRBV6-2 or TRBV6-3; D is unresolved. Trimming took off 0 bases at V and 4 bases at J, with 13 bases between the two ends. The CDR3 extends over 16 amino acids. Germline V lookup: CDR1 MNHEY, CDR2 SVGEGT. This chain's CDR3 is CASSYSLRTGNQPQHF. The CDR3 coding sequence is TGTGCCAGCAGTTACTCCCTCCGTACCGGTAATCAGCCCCAGCATTTT.

J is TRBJ2-1 and V is TRBV6-2 or TRBV6-3, with 7 positions matching TRBD2. V shed 8 bases and J 3 bases; nucleotides not matched to a gene: 13. Germline CDR1 and CDR2: MNHEY and SVGEGT. CDR3 length: 16 residues. The CDR3 region is CASPGEGLKDYNEQFF. The CDR3 region has the DNA TGTGCCAGCCCTGGGGAGGGCTTAAAAGACTACAATGAGCAGTTCTTC.

Only a few counts were recorded for this clonotype. Written as DNA, the CDR3 is TGCAGTGCTAGAGCCCAGGACGTTCCCTACGAGCAGTACTTC. Protein product: CSARAQDVPYEQYF. This chain connects TRBV20-1 to TRBJ2-7; D not certain. Germline-derived CDR1 and CDR2 are DFQATT and SNEGSKA (reference sequence). The CDR3 loop spans 14 amino acids. V lost 1 base and J lost 2, with 12 bases in between.

This clonotype showed up many times. This rearrangement joins TRBV7-2 to TRBJ2-3, with D hard to call. The CDR3 length is 13 residues. V lost 0 bases and J lost 2, with 3 bases in between. Per germline, CDR1 SGHTA and CDR2 FQGNSA. The CDR3 is CASSLATTDTQYF. The CDR3 DNA sequence: TGTGCCAGCAGCTTAGCGACCACAGATACGCAGTATTTT.

J is TRBJ1-2 and V is TRBV28; D gene uncertain. This CDR3 spans 10 amino acids. V lost 10 bases and J lost 1, with 4 bases in between. Germline V gives CDR1 MDHEN, CDR2 SYDVKM. CDR3 in DNA: TGTGCCACCCTTAACTATGGCTACACCTTC. Protein: CATLNYGYTF.

This clonotype showed up just a few times. The J gene is TRBJ2-7, the V gene TRBV24-1, with 7 bases lining up with TRBD2. The CDR3 length is 14 residues. Trimming cost V 5 bases and J 3 bases; bases outside gene matches: 6. Germline CDR1 reads KGHDR; CDR2 reads SFDVKD. The CDR3 spells CATSGAGNIYEQYF. The CDR3, as DNA: TGTGCCACCAGTGGAGCGGGAAATATCTACGAGCAGTACTTC.

This sequence joins TRBV7-9 and TRBJ2-1; D remains ambiguous. Trimming left V 1 base short and J 14 bases short, with 15 bases between. There are 13 residues in the CDR3. Per the germline V gene, CDR1 is SEHNR and CDR2 is FQNEAQ (reference sequence). The chain's CDR3 is CASSLGAGRSKFF. DNA of the CDR3: TGTGCCAGCAGCTTAGGGGCTGGACGGAGTAAGTTCTTC.

V is TRBV20-1 and J is TRBJ2-7, with D tentatively TRBD1 (5 bases). Trimming shortened V by 0 bases and J by 7 bases, and 16 bases separated the two germline ends. Germline-derived CDR1 and CDR2 are DFQATT and SNEGSKA (reference sequence). The CDR3 loop spans 14 amino acids. The CDR3 reads CSARDSGNEWEQYF. The CDR3 DNA is TGCAGTGCTAGAGATTCAGGGAACGAGTGGGAGCAGTACTTC.

The chain combines TRBV5-1 with TRBJ2-5; tentatively, D is TRBD1 (6 bases). CDR3 size: 13 residues. Per germline, CDR1 SGHRS and CDR2 YFSETQ. V lost 4 bases, J lost 3 bases, and 10 bases lay in between. The DNA of the CDR3 is TGCGCCAGCAGCGCCCGACAGGAAGAGACCCAGTACTTC. Its protein product is CASSARQEETQYF.

The chain combines TRBV4-3 with TRBJ1-4, with D perhaps matching TRBD1 (5 bases). Germline-derived CDR1 and CDR2 are LGHNA and YSLEER. V was trimmed by 0 bases and J by 0 bases, leaving 17 bases between them. CDR3 length equals 19 residues. CDR3 bases: TGCGCCAGCAGCCAAGATCATATCAGACGGGGGGCAACTAATGAAAAACTGTTTTTT. Translating it yields CASSQDHIRRGATNEKLFF.

A few counts support this clonotype. The rearrangement uses TRBV7-6 and TRBJ2-1; D gene ambiguous. The germline gives CDR1 SGHVS, CDR2 FNYEAQ. V was shortened by 8 bases and J by 8 bases, with 16 bases between the two germline ends. The CDR3 sequence is 13 residues long. CDR3 nucleotide sequence: TGTGCCAGCGCCCCAAACCCTCGGGATGAGCAGTTCTTC. Amino acid sequence: CASAPNPRDEQFF.

The V gene is TRBV27, the J gene TRBJ2-5; D gene unclear. The germline V and J ends were trimmed by 5 bases and 5 bases, with 12 bases remaining between them. Germline V gene lookup returns CDR1 MNHEY and CDR2 SMNVEV (reference sequence). The CDR3 length is 13 residues. The CDR3 bases are TGTGCCAGCAGTCGTCTTCAATGGGAGACCCAGTACTTC. Translated: CASSRLQWETQYF.

This rearrangement joins TRBV12-3 or TRBV12-4 to TRBJ2-6; maybe TRBD1 (6 bases). V was cut by 5 bases and J by 4 bases, with 15 bases left in between. This CDR3 has 16 amino acids. CDR3 sequence: CASSNGQSYGANVLTF. In DNA form, the CDR3 reads TGTGCCAGCAGTAATGGACAGTCGTACGGGGCCAACGTCCTGACTTTC.

This clonotype was detected once. This sequence joins TRBV20-1 and TRBJ2-3, with D possibly being TRBD1 (5 bases). Per the germline V gene, CDR1 is DFQATT and CDR2 is SNEGSKA (reference sequence). Trimming cost V 3 bases and J 10 bases, with 8 bases left between them. This CDR3 region has 10 residues. The CDR3 DNA sequence: TGCAGTGCTAGTAAGGGGCCGCAGTATTTT. Translation: CSASKGPQYF.

The chain combines TRBV29-1 with TRBJ2-7; D might be TRBD2 (5 bases). The V and J ends lost 6 bases and 4 bases respectively, with 16 bases between them. The CDR3 is made up of 13 amino acids. The germline V gene encodes CDR1 SQVTM and CDR2 ANQGSEA. The CDR3 here is CSVIAGGRYEQYF. As DNA, the CDR3 is TGCAGCGTCATTGCGGGCGGCCGATACGAGCAGTACTTC.

This clonotype showed up many times. The genes are TRBV7-9 and TRBJ2-3; 7 positions match TRBD1. Germline V CDR1 and CDR2: SEHNR, FQNEAQ (reference sequence). This CDR3 has 15 amino acids. With 6 bases clipped from V and 2 bases from J, the junction kept 8 bases outside the gene matches. In DNA form, the CDR3 reads TGTGCCAGCAGTTTACAGGGGACATCCACAGATACGCAGTATTTT. It yields the protein CASSLQGTSTDTQYF.

The chain employs TRBV12-3 or TRBV12-4 and TRBJ2-2; D gene uncertain. The CDR3 runs 11 residues. Deletions cut 10 bases from V and 6 bases from J, with 9 bases between. The CDR3 loop is CATSKAGELFF. CDR3 DNA: TGTGCCACTTCCAAAGCCGGGGAGCTGTTTTTT.

The chain couples TRBV27 to TRBJ2-2; 10 nucleotides match TRBD2. This CDR3 is built from 15 residues. Germline-derived CDR1 and CDR2 are MNHEY and SMNVEV (reference sequence). V lost 8 bases and J lost 4; bases outside the gene matches: 7. The CDR3: CASGAPSGSTGELFF. CDR3 nucleotides: TGTGCCAGCGGGGCCCCTAGCGGGAGCACCGGGGAGCTGTTTTTT.